Sequencing of this TCR beta chain was carried out in a study of blood T cell repertoires in COVID-19. For the study at large: Acute-phase and convalescent COVID-19 samples originated in the United States, Italy and Spain. T cells, B-cell-depleted T cells, or PBMCs supplied cDNA or gDNA.

TCRdb keeps only in-frame clones here, not all; method: immunoSEQ multiplex PCR. The sample consists of some 74,000 clones, 83% of them appearing once. Germline-derived CDR1 and CDR2 are SGHKS and YYEKEE (reference sequence). This CDR3 has 17 amino acids. With 4 bases removed from V and 6 bases from J, the gap between germline ends came to 22 bases. This receptor was identified in a man older than 75 with acute or convalescent COVID-19. What was sequenced was peripheral blood. J is TRBJ2-2 and V is TRBV5-5, with D perhaps matching TRBD1 (5 bases). CDR3 sequence: CASSLAGQGVLSGELFF. In DNA form, the CDR3 reads TGTGCCAGCAGCCTGGCCGGACAAGGAGTATTATCCGGGGAGCTGTTTTTT.